This T cell receptor (beta chain) originates from a study of T cells after yellow fever vaccination. Study-wide points: Clonotypes appearing in both CD4 and CD8 compartments existed, and their share was small. Peaking faster, on day 5 versus 15, the secondary response was nonetheless weaker.

With regard to this clonotype: Its antigen is undetermined.

UMIs were added to TCR cDNA along with a universal primer site when it was made by 5'RACE template switching. Via MiXCR, TCRdb re-called the 5' RACE reads, giving one row per CDR3 protein. Of 250,000 to 400,000 distinct CDR3 sequences listed, around 4.3% are singletons. Sample: PBMCs, taken 15 days after the yellow fever booster vaccination. This TCR derives from a man between 18 and 35 years old who received the YFV17D yellow fever vaccine.

CDR3 loop: CASSLASVVEAYEQYV. CDR3 nucleotides: TGTGCCAGCAGCTTGGCCTCGGTTGTGGAAGCCTACGAGCAGTACGTC. The J gene is TRBJ2-7, the V gene TRBV5-6, with unresolved D. V shed 0 bases and J shed 2 bases, with 15 bases lying between them. The CDR3 is 16 amino acids. Germline lookup yields CDR1 SGHDT and CDR2 YYEEEE.